These 20 T cell receptor beta chains came from one sample sequenced in a study of technical replicates of blood from several donors. The assay was immunoSEQ multiplex PCR, and TCRdb's table has in-frame clones only and misses some. Of roughly 68,000 clones in the sample, about 89% were seen once. The material sequenced was PBMCs. The receptors come from a human donor in good health. Some clones in this sample may be carry-over from other donors' samples.

V gene TRBV7-2 combines with J gene TRBJ2-5; 9 nucleotides agree with TRBD2. Germline lookup yields CDR1 SGHTA and CDR2 FQGNSA. Germline trimming cut 5 bases from V and 5 bases from J; bases unmatched to any gene: 12. CDR3 length: 16 residues. The CDR3 loop is CASSPPSRGGGETQYF. CDR3 in DNA: TGTGCCAGCAGCCCCCCCTCGCGGGGGGGTGGGGAGACCCAGTACTTC.

This clone was counted only a few times. This chain joins TRBV6-6 and TRBJ1-6; 7 positions match TRBD1. This CDR3 comprises 15 residues. Per the germline V gene, CDR1 is MNHNY and CDR2 is SVGAGI (reference sequence). The ends lost 2 bases at V and 9 bases at J; junction bases unmatched: 7. CDR3 protein: CASSYPSTGISPLHF. CDR3 DNA: TGTGCCAGCAGTTACCCTTCGACAGGGATTTCACCCCTCCACTTT.

The chain links TRBV5-1 to TRBJ2-5, with 8 positions matching TRBD1. After removal of 6 bases from V and 1 base from J, the junction contained 5 bases not matched to a gene. Per germline, CDR1 SGHRS and CDR2 YFSETQ. The CDR3 runs to 14 residues. CDR3 bases: TGCGCCAGCAATATCGGGACAGGCCAAGAGACCCAGTACTTC. The encoded protein is CASNIGTGQETQYF.

This chain links TRBV7-2 with TRBJ2-3; TRBD1 is a possible D gene (5 bases). V was cut by 2 bases and J by 2 bases, with 14 bases left in between. The CDR3 runs to 16 residues. Germline V gene sequence: CDR1 SGHTA, CDR2 FQGNSA. CDR3 coding DNA: TGTGCCAGCAGCTTAAGGGGTAACTCACCCACAGATACGCAGTATTTT. Encoded protein: CASSLRGNSPTDTQYF.

This chain links TRBV30 with TRBJ1-1; tentatively, D is TRBD1 (6 bases). V was pared by 3 bases and J by 0 bases, with 17 bases between. The CDR3 consists of 16 residues. Germline lookup yields CDR1 GTSNPN and CDR2 SVGIG (reference sequence). CDR3 residues: CAWRSRGYYMNTEAFF. CDR3 sequence (DNA): TGTGCCTGGAGGAGCAGGGGCTATTACATGAACACTGAAGCTTTCTTT.

The chain is built from TRBV19 and TRBJ2-1; 10 bases are a match to TRBD2. Germline values: CDR1 LNHDA, CDR2 SQIVND (reference sequence). The CDR3 sequence is 15 residues long. V dropped 5 bases and J dropped 5; count of bases not matched to a gene: 6. The CDR3 is CASSESGGANNEQFF. CDR3 bases: TGTGCCAGTAGTGAGAGCGGGGGGGCCAACAATGAGCAGTTCTTC.

The rearrangement uses TRBV20-1 and TRBJ1-3; D unresolved. The V gene lost 6 bases and the J gene lost 4 bases, with 7 bases spanning the gap. Germline V gives CDR1 DFQATT, CDR2 SNEGSKA (reference sequence). The CDR3 runs 11 residues. CDR3 residues: CSAVTGNTIYF. As DNA, the CDR3 is TGCAGTGCCGTTACAGGAAACACCATATATTTT.

The chain couples TRBV18 to TRBJ1-4, with D maybe TRBD1 (6 bases). CDR1 and CDR2 (germline): KGHSH, LQKENI. Trimming took off 2 bases at V and 2 bases at J, with 24 bases between the two ends. The CDR3 covers 20 residues. CDR3 protein: CASSPSFGTGYMATNEKLFF. The CDR3 coding sequence is TGTGCCAGCTCACCATCTTTTGGCACAGGGTATATGGCGACTAATGAAAAACTGTTTTTT.

The chain has TRBV4-1 and TRBJ1-6; D remains unclear. The germline V gene has CDR1 MGHRA and CDR2 YSYEKL. The V end lost 1 base, the J end lost 5 bases, and 9 bases lay between the germline ends. The CDR3 contains 15 residues. DNA for the CDR3: TGCGCCAGCAGCCAAGCACAGTTTAATAATTCACCCCTCCACTTT. Its translation: CASSQAQFNNSPLHF.

The V gene is TRBV30, the J gene TRBJ1-5; maybe TRBD1 (5 bases). CDR3 length equals 13 residues. Germline values: CDR1 GTSNPN, CDR2 SVGIG (reference sequence). The V end was cut by 2 bases, the J end by 8 bases, with 13 bases between. The CDR3 protein is CAWSQQGKEPQHF. The DNA of the CDR3 is TGTGCCTGGAGTCAGCAGGGTAAGGAGCCCCAGCATTTT.

This chain joins TRBV2 and TRBJ2-7, with D possibly TRBD2 on 5 matching bases. CDR3 length equals 12 residues. Trimming took 4 bases from V and 7 from J, leaving 11 bases between them. Per the germline V gene, CDR1 is SNHLY and CDR2 is FYNNEI. The CDR3 sequence: CASSVLAVEQYF. The CDR3 region has the DNA TGTGCCAGCAGTGTCCTAGCAGTTGAGCAGTACTTC. Full variable domain (outside the CDR3, taken from reference TRBV2 and TRBJ2-7): EPEVTQTPSHQVTQMGQEVILRCVPISNHLYFYWYRQILGQKVEFLVSFYNNEISEKSEIFDDQFSVERPDGSNFTLKIRSTKLEDSAMYFCASSVLAVEQYFGPGTRLTVT.

The V and J genes are TRBV4-2 and TRBJ2-4; the D gene is possibly TRBD2 (6 bases). Germline V lookup: CDR1 LGHNA, CDR2 YNFKEQ. CDR3 size: 19 residues. Trimming removed 0 bases at V and 7 bases at J, with 25 bases between. The CDR3 coding sequence is TGTGCCAGCAGCCAAGAGGCTAGCTCCCTCCGCGGGGTGGCTAACATTCAGTACTTC. This encodes CASSQEASSLRGVANIQYF.

The V call is TRBV19, the J call TRBJ1-4; D remains ambiguous. CDR3 length: 15 residues. From germline, CDR1 is LNHDA and CDR2 SQIVND (reference sequence). V dropped 3 bases and J dropped 8 bases, with 16 bases sitting between them. The CDR3 nucleotides read TGTGCCAGTAGTATGGGGTCAGACTACTTCGAAAAACTGTTTTTT. Amino acids: CASSMGSDYFEKLFF.

This chain connects TRBV9 to TRBJ2-1; 9 nucleotides match TRBD2. The germline CDR1 and CDR2 sequences are SGDLS and YYNGEE. The CDR3 totals 13 residues. Unmatched junction bases numbered 0, after V lost 2 bases and J lost 6 bases. The CDR3 DNA sequence: TGTGCCAGCAGCGTGGGACTAGCCAATGAGCAGTTCTTC. This codes for CASSVGLANEQFF.

V is TRBV4-2 and J is TRBJ2-1, with 10 nucleotides matching TRBD2. With V trimmed by 1 base and J by 5 bases, 5 bases remained unmatched. The CDR3 sequence is 16 residues long. Germline values: CDR1 LGHNA, CDR2 YNFKEQ. CDR3 nucleotides: TGTGCCAGCAGCCAAGGTGGACTAGCGGTCGACAATGAGCAGTTCTTC. This sequence encodes CASSQGGLAVDNEQFF.

This clone appeared many times. The chain employs TRBV4-3 and TRBJ2-1; 10 bases match TRBD2. The CDR3 runs 16 residues. The germline gives CDR1 LGHNA, CDR2 YSLEER. With 0 bases clipped from V and 8 bases from J, the junction kept 7 bases outside the gene matches. The CDR3 DNA is TGCGCCAGCAGCCAAGATGGCAGCGGGAGGGCGGATGAGCAGTTCTTC. Its protein is CASSQDGSGRADEQFF.

The chain has TRBV13 and TRBJ1-1; no definite D call. With 0 bases removed from V and 3 bases from J, the gap between germline ends came to 11 bases. There are 15 residues in the CDR3. Germline loops: CDR1 PRHDT, CDR2 FYEKMQ (reference sequence). This CDR3 is CASSLGRTDYTEAFF. Here the CDR3 DNA reads TGTGCCAGCAGCTTAGGCCGGACGGACTACACTGAAGCTTTCTTT.

The chain combines TRBV19 with TRBJ2-3; a possible D gene is TRBD2 (6 bases). With 6 bases removed from V and 2 bases from J, the gap between germline ends came to 12 bases. Germline lookup yields CDR1 LNHDA and CDR2 SQIVND (reference sequence). The CDR3 sequence is 14 residues long. In nucleotides, the CDR3 is TGTGCCAGTAGCCCCGGGACTCCCACAGATACGCAGTATTTT. Protein: CASSPGTPTDTQYF. Full variable domain (remainder filled in from reference TRBV19 and TRBJ2-3): DGGITQSPKYLFRKEGQNVTLSCEQNLNHDAMYWYRQDPGQGLRLIYYSQIVNDFQKGDIAEGYSVSREKKESFPLTVTSAQKNPTAFYLCASSPGTPTDTQYFGPGTRLTVL.

The chain uses TRBV6-1 and TRBJ2-7, with a possible D match to TRBD2 (6 bases). Between the trimmed V and J ends, which lost 3 bases and 3 bases, there was a span of 15 bases. Per the germline V gene, CDR1 is MNHNS and CDR2 is SASEGT. The CDR3 extends over 15 amino acids. The CDR3 DNA reads as TGTGCCAGCAGTGATTGGGCAGGCGGGAACTACGAGCAGTACTTC. Its translation: CASSDWAGGNYEQYF.

The rearrangement links TRBV15 to TRBJ2-7; 7 nucleotides align to TRBD1. This CDR3 has 12 residues. The junction had 0 bases not matched to a gene; V was cut back by 0 bases and J by 7 bases. Germline V gene sequence: CDR1 LNHNV, CDR2 YYDKDF (reference sequence). In nucleotides, the CDR3 is TGTGCCACCAGCAGAGACAGGGGGGAGCAGTACTTC. Residues: CATSRDRGEQYF. Complete variable domain (other parts from reference TRBV15 and TRBJ2-7): DAMVIQNPRYQVTQFGKPVTLSCSQTLNHNVMYWYQQKSSQAPKLLFHYYDKDFNNEADTPDNFQSRRPNTSFCFLDIRSPGLGDTAMYLCATSRDRGEQYFGPGTRLTVT.